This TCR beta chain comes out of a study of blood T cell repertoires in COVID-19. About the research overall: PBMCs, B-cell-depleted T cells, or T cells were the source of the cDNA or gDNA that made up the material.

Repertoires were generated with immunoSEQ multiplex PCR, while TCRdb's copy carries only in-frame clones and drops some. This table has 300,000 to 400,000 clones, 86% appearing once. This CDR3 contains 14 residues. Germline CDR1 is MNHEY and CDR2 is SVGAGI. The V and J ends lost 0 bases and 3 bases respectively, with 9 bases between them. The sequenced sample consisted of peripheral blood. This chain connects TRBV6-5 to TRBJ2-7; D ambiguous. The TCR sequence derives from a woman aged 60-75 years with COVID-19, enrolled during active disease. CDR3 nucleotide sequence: TGTGCCAGCAGTTACTCGAGGCAGCTCTACGAGCAGTACTTC. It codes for CASSYSRQLYEQYF.